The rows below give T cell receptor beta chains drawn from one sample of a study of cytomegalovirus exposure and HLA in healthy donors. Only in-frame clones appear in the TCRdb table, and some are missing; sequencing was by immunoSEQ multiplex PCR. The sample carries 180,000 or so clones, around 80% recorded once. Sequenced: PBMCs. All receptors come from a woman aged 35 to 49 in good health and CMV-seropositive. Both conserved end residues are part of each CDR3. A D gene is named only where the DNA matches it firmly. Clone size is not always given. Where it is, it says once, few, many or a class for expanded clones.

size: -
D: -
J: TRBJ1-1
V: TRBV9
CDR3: CASSVDSGDGTEAFF
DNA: TGTGCCAGCAGCGTAGATAGCGGGGATGGCACTGAAGCTTTCTTT

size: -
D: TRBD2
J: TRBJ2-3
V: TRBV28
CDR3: CASSFSGGATDTQYF
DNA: TGTGCCAGCAGTTTCTCGGGAGGGGCAACAGATACGCAGTATTTT

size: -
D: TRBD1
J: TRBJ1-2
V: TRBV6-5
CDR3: CASSPAPDRGDGYTF
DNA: TGTGCCAGCAGCCCCGCACCCGACAGGGGTGATGGCTACACCTTC

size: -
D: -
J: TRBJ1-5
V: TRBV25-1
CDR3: CASSEYGEGQPQHF
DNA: TGTGCCAGCAGTGAATACGGGGAAGGTCAGCCCCAGCATTTT

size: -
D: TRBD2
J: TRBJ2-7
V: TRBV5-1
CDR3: CASSSRTSGPYEQYF
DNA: TGCGCCAGCAGCTCGAGGACTAGCGGTCCCTACGAGCAGTACTTC

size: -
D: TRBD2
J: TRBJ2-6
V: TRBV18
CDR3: CASSYLPRSGAGANVLTF
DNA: TGTGCCAGCTCATATCTACCAAGAAGCGGGGCTGGGGCCAACGTCCTGACTTTC

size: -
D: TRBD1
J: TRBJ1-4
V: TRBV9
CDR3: CASSPRDRTAPGSSEKLFF
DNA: TGTGCCAGCAGCCCGAGGGACAGGACAGCCCCTGGGTCTTCTGAAAAACTGTTTTTT

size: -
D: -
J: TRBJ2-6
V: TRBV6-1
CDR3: CASSEDSSGANVLTF
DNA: TGTGCCAGCAGTGAAGACAGCTCTGGGGCCAACGTCCTGACTTTC

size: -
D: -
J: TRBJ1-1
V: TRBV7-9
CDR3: CASSLIGENTEAFF
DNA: TGTGCCAGCAGCTTAATAGGGGAGAACACTGAAGCTTTCTTT

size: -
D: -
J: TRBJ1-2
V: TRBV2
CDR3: CASSEALAGRGGYTF
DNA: TGTGCCAGCAGTGAAGCGCTAGCAGGAAGAGGTGGCTACACCTTC

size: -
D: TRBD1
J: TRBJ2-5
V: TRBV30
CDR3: CAWEGQGGETQYF
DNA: TGTGCCTGGGAAGGACAGGGGGGAGAGACCCAGTACTTC

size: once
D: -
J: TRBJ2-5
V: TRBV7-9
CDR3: CASSLDIRETQYF
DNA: TGTGCCAGCAGCTTGGACATACGGGAGACCCAGTACTTC

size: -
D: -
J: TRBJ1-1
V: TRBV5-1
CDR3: CASSSSGSYTEAFF
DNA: TGCGCCAGCAGCTCCTCGGGGAGTTACACTGAAGCTTTCTTT

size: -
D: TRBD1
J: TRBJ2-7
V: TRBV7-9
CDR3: CASTRGQESYEQYF
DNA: TGTGCCAGCACCCGGGGACAGGAGTCCTACGAGCAGTACTTC

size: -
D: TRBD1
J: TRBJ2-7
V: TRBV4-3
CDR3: CASSQDQTGFYEQYF
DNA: TGCGCCAGCAGCCAAGACCAGACAGGGTTCTACGAGCAGTACTTC

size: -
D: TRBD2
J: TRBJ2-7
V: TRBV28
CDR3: CASSSTGTSGSYEQYF
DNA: TGTGCCAGCAGCTCGACCGGGACTAGCGGGAGTTACGAGCAGTACTTC

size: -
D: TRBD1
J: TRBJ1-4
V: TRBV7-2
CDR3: CASIFMTGVGEKLFF
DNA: TGTGCCAGCATCTTTATGACAGGGGTTGGTGAAAAACTGTTTTTT

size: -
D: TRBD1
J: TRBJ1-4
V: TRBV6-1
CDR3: CASSGKTGGGNEKLFF
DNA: TGTGCCAGCAGTGGGAAGACAGGGGGCGGTAATGAAAAACTGTTTTTT

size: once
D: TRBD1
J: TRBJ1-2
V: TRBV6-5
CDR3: CASGRTGALDGYTF
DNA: TGTGCCAGCGGGCGTACAGGGGCCCTTGATGGCTACACCTTC

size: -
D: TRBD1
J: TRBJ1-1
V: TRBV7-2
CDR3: CASSARGLGTEAFF
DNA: TGTGCCAGCAGCGCCAGGGGGTTGGGCACTGAAGCTTTCTTT

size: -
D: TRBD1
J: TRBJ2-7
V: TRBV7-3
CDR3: CASSLMAGGGYEQYF
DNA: TGTGCCAGCAGCTTAATGGCAGGGGGCGGCTACGAGCAGTACTTC

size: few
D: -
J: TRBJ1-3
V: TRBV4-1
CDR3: CASSQEAGVVLPGNTIYF
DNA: TGCGCCAGCAGCCAAGAGGCCGGGGTAGTGCTCCCTGGAAACACCATATATTTT

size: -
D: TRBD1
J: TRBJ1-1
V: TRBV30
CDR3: CAWSGGGSEAFF
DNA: TGTGCCTGGAGTGGAGGGGGCTCTGAAGCTTTCTTT

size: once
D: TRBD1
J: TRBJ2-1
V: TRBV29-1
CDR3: CSVEVPWDRGRNEQFF
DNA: TGCAGCGTTGAAGTTCCTTGGGACAGGGGGAGAAATGAGCAGTTCTTC

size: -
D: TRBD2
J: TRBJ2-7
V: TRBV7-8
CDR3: CASSLDGGVYEQYF
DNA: TGTGCCAGCAGCTTAGATGGGGGGGTCTACGAGCAGTACTTC